The clone carrying this TCR beta chain was recorded once. Trimming took 6 bases from V and 4 from J; bases not matched to a gene: 13. The CDR3 sequence is 17 residues long. The germline gives CDR1 SGHDN, CDR2 FVKESK. This sample stems from a study of blood T cell repertoires in COVID-19. At the level of the study: The cDNA or gDNA used as material had been derived from T cells, B-cell-depleted T cells, or PBMCs.

TCRdb's copy holds only in-frame clones and misses some; the assay was immunoSEQ multiplex PCR. The sample records fewer than 110,000 clones, 84% being singletons. The chain recombines TRBV14 with TRBJ2-2; 8 bases fit TRBD1. The clonotype originates from a human donor in a cohort sampled during active COVID-19. Input material: peripheral blood. The chain's CDR3 is CASSSPQGADSTGELFF. For the CDR3, the DNA is TGTGCCAGCAGTAGTCCCCAGGGGGCGGACAGCACCGGGGAGCTGTTTTTT.